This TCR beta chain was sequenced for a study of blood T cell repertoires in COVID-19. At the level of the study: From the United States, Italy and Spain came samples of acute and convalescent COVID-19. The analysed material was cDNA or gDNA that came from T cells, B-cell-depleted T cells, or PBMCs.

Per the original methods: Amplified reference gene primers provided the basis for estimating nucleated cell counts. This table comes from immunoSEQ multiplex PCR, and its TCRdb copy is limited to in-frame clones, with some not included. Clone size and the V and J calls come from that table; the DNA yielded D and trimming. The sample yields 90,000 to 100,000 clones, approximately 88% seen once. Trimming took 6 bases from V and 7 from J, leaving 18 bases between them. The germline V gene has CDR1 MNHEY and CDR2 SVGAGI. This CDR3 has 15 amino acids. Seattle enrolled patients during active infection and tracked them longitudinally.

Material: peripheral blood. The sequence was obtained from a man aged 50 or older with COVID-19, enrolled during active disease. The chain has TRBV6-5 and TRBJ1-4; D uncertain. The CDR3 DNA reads TGTGCCAGCAGCAACGGGCTCCGCGGGGTTGAAAAACTGTTTTTT. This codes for CASSNGLRGVEKLFF.